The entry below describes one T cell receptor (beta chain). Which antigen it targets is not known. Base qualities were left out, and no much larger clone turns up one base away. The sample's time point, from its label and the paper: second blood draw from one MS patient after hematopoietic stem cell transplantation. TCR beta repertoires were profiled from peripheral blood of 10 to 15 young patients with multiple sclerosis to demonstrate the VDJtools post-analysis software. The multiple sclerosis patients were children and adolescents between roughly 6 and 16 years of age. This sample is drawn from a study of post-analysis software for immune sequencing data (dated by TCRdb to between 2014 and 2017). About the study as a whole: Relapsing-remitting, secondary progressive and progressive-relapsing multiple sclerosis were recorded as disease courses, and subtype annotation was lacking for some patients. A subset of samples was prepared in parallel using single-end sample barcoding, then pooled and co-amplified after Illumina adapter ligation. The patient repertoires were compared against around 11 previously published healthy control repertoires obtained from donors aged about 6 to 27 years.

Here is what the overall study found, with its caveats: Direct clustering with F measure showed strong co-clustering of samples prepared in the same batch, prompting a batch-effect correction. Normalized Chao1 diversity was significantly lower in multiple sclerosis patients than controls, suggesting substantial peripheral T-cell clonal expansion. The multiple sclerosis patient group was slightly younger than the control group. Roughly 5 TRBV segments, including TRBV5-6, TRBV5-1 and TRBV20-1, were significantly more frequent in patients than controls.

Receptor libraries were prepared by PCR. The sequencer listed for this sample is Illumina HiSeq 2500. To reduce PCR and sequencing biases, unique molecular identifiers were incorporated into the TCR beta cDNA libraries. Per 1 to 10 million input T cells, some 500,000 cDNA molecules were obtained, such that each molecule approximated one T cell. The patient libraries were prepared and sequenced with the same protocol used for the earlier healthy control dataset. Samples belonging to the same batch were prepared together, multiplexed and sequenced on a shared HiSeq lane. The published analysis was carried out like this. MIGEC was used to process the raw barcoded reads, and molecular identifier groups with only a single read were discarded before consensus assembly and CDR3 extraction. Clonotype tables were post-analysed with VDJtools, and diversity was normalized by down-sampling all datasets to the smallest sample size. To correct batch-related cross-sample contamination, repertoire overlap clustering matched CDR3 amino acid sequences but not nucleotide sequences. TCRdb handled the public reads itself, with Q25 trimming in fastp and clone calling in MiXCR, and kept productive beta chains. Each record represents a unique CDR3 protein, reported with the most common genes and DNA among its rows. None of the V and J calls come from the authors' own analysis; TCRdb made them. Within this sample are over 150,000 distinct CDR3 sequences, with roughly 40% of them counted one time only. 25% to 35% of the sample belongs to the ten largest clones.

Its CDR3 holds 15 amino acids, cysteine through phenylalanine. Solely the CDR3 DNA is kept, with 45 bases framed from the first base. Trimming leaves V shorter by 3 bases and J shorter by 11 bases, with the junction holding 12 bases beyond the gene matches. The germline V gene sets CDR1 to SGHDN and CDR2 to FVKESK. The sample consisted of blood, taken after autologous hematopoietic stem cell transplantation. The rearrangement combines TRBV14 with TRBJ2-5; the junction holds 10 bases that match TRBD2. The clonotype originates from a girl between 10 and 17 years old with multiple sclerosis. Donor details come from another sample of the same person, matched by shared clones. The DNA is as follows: TGTGCCAGCAGCCACGGACTAGCGGAGCCTTTGACGCAGTACTTC. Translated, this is CASSHGLAEPLTQYF.